This is a list of T cell receptor beta chains from one sample in a study of CD8 T cells in Susac syndrome. TCRdb independently ran MiXCR on the immunoSEQ multiplex PCR reads; one entry per CDR3 protein. The repertoire includes 150,000 to 200,000 distinct CDR3 sequences, about 93% of them detected once, and 0.13% sits in the top ten. Sequencing was done on a sample of CD4+ T cells from PBMCs. These receptors were collected from a human donor in good health. Each CDR3 is given with its conserved first and last residue. Fields, in order: J gene, clone size, D gene, V gene, CDR3 DNA, CDR3 protein. A D gene is named only where the DNA matches it firmly. Expanded clones get a size class; other rows say once, few or many, or leave the size out.

TRBJ2-1	.	.	TRBV7-3	TGTGCCAGCAGCCCTACAGGGTCCGTGCAGTTCTTC	CASSPTGSVQFF
TRBJ2-6	few	.	TRBV7-2	TGTGCCAGCAGTCGTATCTCTGGGGCCAACGTCCTGACTTTC	CASSRISGANVLTF
TRBJ1-1	.	TRBD1	TRBV6-6	TGTGCCAGCAGTCCGAGACAGGGGGAGGAGTACACTGAAGCTTTCTTT	CASSPRQGEEYTEAFF
TRBJ2-6	.	.	TRBV7-2	TGTGCCAGCAGCTTAATGTCGGGGATGACTGGGGCCAACGTCCTGACTTTC	CASSLMSGMTGANVLTF
TRBJ2-1	.	.	TRBV23-1	TGCGCCAGCAGTCAATGCGGGGTCCAGTACAATGAGCAGTTCTTC	CASSQCGVQYNEQFF
TRBJ2-5	.	TRBD2	TRBV7-2	TGTGCCAGCAGCTGGGGGACTAGTGTGGAGACCCAGTACTTC	CASSWGTSVETQYF
TRBJ2-7	.	.	TRBV4-1	TGCGCCAGCAGCCAAGTGTTTGGAGGCCCAAGCTCCTACGAGCAGTACTTC	CASSQVFGGPSSYEQYF
TRBJ1-1	.	.	TRBV25-1	TGTGCCAGCCAACGGGGGGGTTCCATGAACACTGAAGCTTTCTTT	CASQRGGSMNTEAFF
TRBJ2-5	.	.	TRBV10-3	TGTGCCATCAGTGTTGAAGGGGGAGAGACCCAGTACTTC	CAISVEGGETQYF
TRBJ2-7	.	.	TRBV18	TGTGCCAGCTCACCACTGTCCAGGGAGCAGTACTTC	CASSPLSREQYF
TRBJ1-1	.	TRBD1	TRBV25-1	TGTGCCAGCAGTGTTGGGACAGGGAGGGCTGAAGCTTTCTTT	CASSVGTGRAEAFF
TRBJ1-2	.	.	TRBV2	TGTGCCAGCAGTAACGACAGCCCCTATGGCTACACCTTC	CASSNDSPYGYTF
TRBJ1-5	.	.	TRBV21-1	TGTGCCAGACAGGGGGCGGGAAATCAGCCCCAGCATTTT	CARQGAGNQPQHF
TRBJ2-1	once	.	TRBV18	TGTGCCAGCTCACCAAACGGTAACAATGAGCAGTTCTTC	CASSPNGNNEQFF
TRBJ2-7	once	TRBD1	TRBV12-3/TRBV12-4	TGTGCCAGCAGCCGGGCCGGGACAGGGGATTACGAGCAGTACTTC	CASSRAGTGDYEQYF
TRBJ1-5	.	.	TRBV7-9	TGTGCCAGCAGCCCCCTCGCAGGGGATAATCAGCCCCAGCATTTT	CASSPLAGDNQPQHF
TRBJ2-7	.	.	TRBV5-1	TGCGCCAGCAGCCCATACCTCCGATCTAAAGAGCAGTACTTC	CASSPYLRSKEQYF
TRBJ1-1	.	TRBD1	TRBV20-1	TGCAGTGCTAGGGGAACAGGGGGCTGGAACACTGAAGCTTTCTTT	CSARGTGGWNTEAFF
TRBJ2-7	once	TRBD2	TRBV27	TGTGCCAGCAGACGGCCCGGACTAGCACACGAGCAGTACTTC	CASRRPGLAHEQYF
TRBJ1-1	.	.	TRBV25-1	TGTGCCAGCAGTGAAGGGGATAGGACTGAAGCTTTCTTT	CASSEGDRTEAFF
TRBJ1-1	.	TRBD1	TRBV29-1	TGCAGCGTTGAAGAGTCGGCACAGGGGGCTTTCTTT	CSVEESAQGAFF
TRBJ1-2	.	TRBD1	TRBV9	TGTGCCAGCAGCGCACGCCCGACTCGAACAGGGGGCTCCTATGGCTACACCTTC	CASSARPTRTGGSYGYTF
TRBJ1-2	.	.	TRBV28	TGTGCCAGCTACGACAACTATGGCTACACCTTC	CASYDNYGYTF
TRBJ1-2	.	.	TRBV10-3	TGTGCCATCGGTGGACGGGGGGTTAACTATGGCTACACCTTC	CAIGGRGVNYGYTF
TRBJ2-7	.	.	TRBV2	TGTGCCAGCAGTGAAGCGCTTCTGGGGGAGCAGTACTTC	CASSEALLGEQYF
TRBJ2-1	.	TRBD2	TRBV11-2	TGTGCCAGCAGCTTTCGGCGGGGGGGGGATGAGCAGTTCTTC	CASSFRRGGDEQFF
TRBJ1-5	.	.	TRBV4-1	TGCGCCAGCAGCCAAGACCCGCAGGGACGCCAGCCCCAGCATTTT	CASSQDPQGRQPQHF
TRBJ2-5	.	TRBD1	TRBV4-1	TGCGCCAGCAGCCACCCGGACAGGGAGATTGGGACCCAGTACTTC	CASSHPDREIGTQYF
TRBJ2-5	.	TRBD1	TRBV29-1	TGCAGCGTTCAGGGGGCCGAGACCCAGTACTTC	CSVQGAETQYF
TRBJ2-5	.	TRBD1	TRBV15	TGTGCCACCAGCACCGGGACAGCGTACCAAGAGACCCAGTACTTC	CATSTGTAYQETQYF
TRBJ2-2	.	.	TRBV20-1	TGCAGTGCTCAGAGGGTGAACACCGGGGAGCTGTTTTTT	CSAQRVNTGELFF
TRBJ2-2	.	.	TRBV2	TGTGCCGGGACTGTTGACAGGGCGAACACCGGGGAGCTGTTTTTT	CAGTVDRANTGELFF
TRBJ2-5	.	.	TRBV29-1	TGCAGCGTTGACCCAGGGGAAGAGACCCAGTACTTC	CSVDPGEETQYF
TRBJ2-6	.	.	TRBV6-1	TGTGCCAGCGGAAGGAAGGCTGGTTACTCTGGGGCCAACGTCCTGACTTTC	CASGRKAGYSGANVLTF
TRBJ1-3	.	TRBD1	TRBV5-4	TGTGCCAGCACCAAACCGGGACAGGGAAACACCATATATTTT	CASTKPGQGNTIYF